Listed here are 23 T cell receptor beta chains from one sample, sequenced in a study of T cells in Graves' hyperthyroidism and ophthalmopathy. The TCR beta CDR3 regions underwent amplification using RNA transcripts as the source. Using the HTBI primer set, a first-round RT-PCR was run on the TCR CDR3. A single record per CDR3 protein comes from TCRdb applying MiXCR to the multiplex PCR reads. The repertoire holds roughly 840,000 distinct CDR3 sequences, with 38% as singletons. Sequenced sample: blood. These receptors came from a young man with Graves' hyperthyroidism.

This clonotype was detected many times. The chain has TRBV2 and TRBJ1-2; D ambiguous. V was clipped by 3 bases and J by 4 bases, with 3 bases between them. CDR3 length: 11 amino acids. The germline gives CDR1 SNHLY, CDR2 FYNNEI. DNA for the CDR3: TGTGCCAGCAGTGAGCTCTATGGCTACACCTTC. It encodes CASSELYGYTF.

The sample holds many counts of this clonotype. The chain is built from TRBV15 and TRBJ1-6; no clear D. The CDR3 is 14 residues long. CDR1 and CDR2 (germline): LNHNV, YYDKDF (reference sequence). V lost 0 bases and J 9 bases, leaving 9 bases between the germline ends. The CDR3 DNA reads TGTGCCACCAGCAGAGATGTAGTGAGTTCACCCCTCCACTTT. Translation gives CATSRDVVSSPLHF.

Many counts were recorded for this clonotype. CDR3 sequence (DNA): TGCAGTGCAGAACGATTGGGGGGAGAGACCCAGTACTTC. This encodes CSAERLGGETQYF. The J gene is TRBJ2-5, the V gene TRBV20-1; a weak D match, TRBD2 (6 bases). V was trimmed by 6 bases and J by 4 bases, leaving 15 bases between them. This CDR3 region has 13 residues. The V gene's germline CDR1 is DFQATT and CDR2 SNEGSKA (reference sequence).

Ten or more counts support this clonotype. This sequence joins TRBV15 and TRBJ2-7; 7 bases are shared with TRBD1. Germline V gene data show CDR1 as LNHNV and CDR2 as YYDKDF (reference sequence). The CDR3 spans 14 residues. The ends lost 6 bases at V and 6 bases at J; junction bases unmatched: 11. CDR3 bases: TGTGCCACCAGTGTTCGACAGGGCCCTAGCGAGCAGTACTTC. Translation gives CATSVRQGPSEQYF.

CDR3 in amino acids: CASRQQGPPSHNSPLHF. DNA of the CDR3: TGTGCCAGCAGACAACAGGGGCCGCCTTCCCATAATTCACCCCTCCACTTT. The V call is TRBV13, the J call TRBJ1-6; 7 bases map to TRBD1. CDR3 length: 17 residues. The germline gives CDR1 PRHDT, CDR2 FYEKMQ (reference sequence). The V and J ends lost 6 bases and 5 bases, in that order; junction bases with no gene match: 13.

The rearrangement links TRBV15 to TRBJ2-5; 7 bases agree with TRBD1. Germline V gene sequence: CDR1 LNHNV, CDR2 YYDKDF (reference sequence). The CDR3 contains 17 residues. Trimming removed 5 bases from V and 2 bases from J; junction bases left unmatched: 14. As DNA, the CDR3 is TGTGCCACCAGCGCCCCAGCCTTAGGGACAGTACAAGAGACCCAGTACTTC. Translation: CATSAPALGTVQETQYF. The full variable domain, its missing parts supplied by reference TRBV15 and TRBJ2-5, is DAMVIQNPRYQVTQFGKPVTLSCSQTLNHNVMYWYQQKSSQAPKLLFHYYDKDFNNEADTPDNFQSRRPNTSFCFLDIRSPGLGDTAMYLCATSAPALGTVQETQYFGPGTRLLVL.

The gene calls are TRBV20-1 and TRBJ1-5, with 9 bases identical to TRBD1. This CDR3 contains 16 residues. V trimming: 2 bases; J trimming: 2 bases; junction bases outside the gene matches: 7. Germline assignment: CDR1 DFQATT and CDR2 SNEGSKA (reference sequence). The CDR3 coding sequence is TGCAGTGCTAGATCATACAGGGGGCCGGGCAATCAGCCCCAGCATTTT. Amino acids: CSARSYRGPGNQPQHF.

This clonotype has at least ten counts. The CDR3 loop reads CASSSARVAGEEEQYF. The CDR3 nucleotides are TGTGCCAGCAGCTCAGCGAGAGTCGCGGGGGAAGAAGAGCAGTACTTC. The genes are TRBV7-6 and TRBJ2-7; TRBD2 matches at 7 bases. Per germline, CDR1 SGHVS and CDR2 FNYEAQ. The V segment lost 4 bases and the J segment 7 bases; nucleotides outside the gene matches: 16. This CDR3 is built from 16 residues.

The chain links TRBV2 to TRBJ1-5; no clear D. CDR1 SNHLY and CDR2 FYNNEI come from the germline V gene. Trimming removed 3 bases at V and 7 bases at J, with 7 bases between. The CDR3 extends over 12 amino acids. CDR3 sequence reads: CASSDQRQPQHF. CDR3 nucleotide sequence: TGTGCCAGCAGTGATCAGCGACAGCCCCAGCATTTT.

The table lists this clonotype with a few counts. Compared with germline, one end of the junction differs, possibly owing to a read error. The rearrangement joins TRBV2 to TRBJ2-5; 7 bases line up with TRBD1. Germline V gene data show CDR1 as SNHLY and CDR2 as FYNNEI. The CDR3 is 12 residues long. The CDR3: CASRTGQETQYF. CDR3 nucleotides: TGCGCCAGTAGGACAGGCCAAGAGACCCAGTACTTC. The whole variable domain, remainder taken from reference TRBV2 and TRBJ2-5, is EPEVTQTPSHQVTQMGQEVILRCVPISNHLYFYWYRQILGQKVEFLVSFYNNEISEKSEIFDDQFSVERPDGSNFTLKIRSTKLEDSAMYFCASRTGQETQYFGPGTRLLVL.

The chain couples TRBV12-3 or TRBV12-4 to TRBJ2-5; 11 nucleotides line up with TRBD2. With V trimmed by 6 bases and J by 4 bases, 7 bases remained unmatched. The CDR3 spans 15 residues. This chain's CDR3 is CASRASGGRGETQYF. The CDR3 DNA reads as TGTGCCAGCAGAGCTAGCGGGGGGCGGGGAGAGACCCAGTACTTC.

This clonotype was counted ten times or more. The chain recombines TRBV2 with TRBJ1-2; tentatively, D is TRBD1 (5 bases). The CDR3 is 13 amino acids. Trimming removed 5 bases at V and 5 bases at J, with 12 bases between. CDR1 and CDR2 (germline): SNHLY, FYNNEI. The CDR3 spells CASSTSGNYGYTF. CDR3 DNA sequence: TGTGCCAGCAGTACGTCAGGGAATTATGGCTACACCTTC.

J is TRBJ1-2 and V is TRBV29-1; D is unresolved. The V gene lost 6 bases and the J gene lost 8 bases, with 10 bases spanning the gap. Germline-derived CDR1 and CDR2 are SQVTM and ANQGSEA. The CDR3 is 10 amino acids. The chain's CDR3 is CSVAVEGYTF. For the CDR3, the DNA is TGCAGCGTGGCCGTGGAAGGCTACACCTTC.

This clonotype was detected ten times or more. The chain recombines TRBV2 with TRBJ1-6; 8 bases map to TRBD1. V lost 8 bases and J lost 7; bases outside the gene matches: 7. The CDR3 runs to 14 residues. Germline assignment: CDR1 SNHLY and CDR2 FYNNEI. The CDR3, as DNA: TGTGCCAGCCTTGTGGACAGGGAGAATTCACCCCTCCACTTT. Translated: CASLVDRENSPLHF.

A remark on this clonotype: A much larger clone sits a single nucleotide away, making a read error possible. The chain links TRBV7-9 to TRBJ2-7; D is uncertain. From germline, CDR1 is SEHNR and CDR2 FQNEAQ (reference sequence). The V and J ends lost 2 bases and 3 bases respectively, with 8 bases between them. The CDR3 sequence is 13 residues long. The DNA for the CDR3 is TGTGCCAGCAGCTTATCCCAGAGCTACGAGCAGTACGTC. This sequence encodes CASSLSQSYEQYV.

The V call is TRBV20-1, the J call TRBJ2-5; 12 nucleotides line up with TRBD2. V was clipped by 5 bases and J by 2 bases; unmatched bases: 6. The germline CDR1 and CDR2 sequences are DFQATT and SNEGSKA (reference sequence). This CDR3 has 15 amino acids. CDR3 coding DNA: TGCAGTGCTTGGAGGACTAGCGGGGTACAAGAGACCCAGTACTTC. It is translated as CSAWRTSGVQETQYF.

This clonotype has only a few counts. CDR3 in amino acids: CASTVENHISYEQYF. The CDR3 bases are TGTGCCAGCACCGTAGAGAACCACATCTCCTACGAGCAGTACTTC. This chain connects TRBV11-2 to TRBJ2-7; no reliable D call. Germline values: CDR1 SGHAT, CDR2 FQNNGV. Between the trimmed V and J ends, which lost 7 bases and 0 bases, there was a span of 16 bases. CDR3 size: 15 residues.

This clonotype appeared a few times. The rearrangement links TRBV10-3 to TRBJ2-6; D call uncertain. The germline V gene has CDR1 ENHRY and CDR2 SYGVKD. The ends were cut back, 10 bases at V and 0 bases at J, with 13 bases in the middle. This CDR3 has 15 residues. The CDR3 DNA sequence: TGTGCCAGCGTCCTTGGGTCCTCTGGGGCCAACGTCCTGACTTTC. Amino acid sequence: CASVLGSSGANVLTF.

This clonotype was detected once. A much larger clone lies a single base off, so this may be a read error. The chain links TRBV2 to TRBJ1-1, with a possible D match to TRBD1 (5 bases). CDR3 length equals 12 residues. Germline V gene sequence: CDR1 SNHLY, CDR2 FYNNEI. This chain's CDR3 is CASSETGPEASF. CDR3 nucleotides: TGTGCCAGCAGTGAAACGGGACCCGAAGCTTCCTTT.

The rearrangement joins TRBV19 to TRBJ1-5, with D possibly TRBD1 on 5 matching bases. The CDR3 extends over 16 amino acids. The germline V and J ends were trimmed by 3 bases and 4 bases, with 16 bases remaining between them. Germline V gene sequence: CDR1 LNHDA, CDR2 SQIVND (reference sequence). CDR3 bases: TGTGCCAGTAGTATGTTATCTGGGGCCCAAAATCAGCCCCAGCATTTT. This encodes CASSMLSGAQNQPQHF.

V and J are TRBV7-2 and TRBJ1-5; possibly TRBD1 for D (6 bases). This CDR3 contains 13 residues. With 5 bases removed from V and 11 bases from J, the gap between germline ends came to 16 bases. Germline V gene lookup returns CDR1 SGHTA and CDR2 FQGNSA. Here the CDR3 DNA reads TGTGCCAGCAGCCAAGGGGGAGGAACGACCCAGCATTTT. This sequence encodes CASSQGGGTTQHF. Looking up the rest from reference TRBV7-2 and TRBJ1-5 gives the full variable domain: GAGVSQSPSNKVTEKGKDVELRCDPISGHTALYWYRQSLGQGLEFLIYFQGNSAPDKSGLPSDRFSAERTGGSVSTLTIQRTQQEDSAVYLCASSQGGGTTQHFGDGTRLSIL.

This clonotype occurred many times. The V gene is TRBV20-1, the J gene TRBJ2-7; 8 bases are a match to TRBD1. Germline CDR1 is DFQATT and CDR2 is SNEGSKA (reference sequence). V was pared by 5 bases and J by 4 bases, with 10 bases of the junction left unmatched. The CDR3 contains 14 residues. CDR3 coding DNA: TGCAGTGCTTCCGCCGGACAGGGCCTTTACGAGCAGTACTTC. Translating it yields CSASAGQGLYEQYF.

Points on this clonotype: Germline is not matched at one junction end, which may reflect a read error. The CDR3 sequence is CASSYGQELNTEAFF. The CDR3, as DNA: TGTGCCAGCAGTTACGGACAGGAATTGAACACTGAAGCTTTCTTT. This sequence joins TRBV5-1 and TRBJ1-1; 7 positions match TRBD1. The CDR3 covers 15 residues. Germline CDR1 SGHRS, CDR2 YFSETQ.